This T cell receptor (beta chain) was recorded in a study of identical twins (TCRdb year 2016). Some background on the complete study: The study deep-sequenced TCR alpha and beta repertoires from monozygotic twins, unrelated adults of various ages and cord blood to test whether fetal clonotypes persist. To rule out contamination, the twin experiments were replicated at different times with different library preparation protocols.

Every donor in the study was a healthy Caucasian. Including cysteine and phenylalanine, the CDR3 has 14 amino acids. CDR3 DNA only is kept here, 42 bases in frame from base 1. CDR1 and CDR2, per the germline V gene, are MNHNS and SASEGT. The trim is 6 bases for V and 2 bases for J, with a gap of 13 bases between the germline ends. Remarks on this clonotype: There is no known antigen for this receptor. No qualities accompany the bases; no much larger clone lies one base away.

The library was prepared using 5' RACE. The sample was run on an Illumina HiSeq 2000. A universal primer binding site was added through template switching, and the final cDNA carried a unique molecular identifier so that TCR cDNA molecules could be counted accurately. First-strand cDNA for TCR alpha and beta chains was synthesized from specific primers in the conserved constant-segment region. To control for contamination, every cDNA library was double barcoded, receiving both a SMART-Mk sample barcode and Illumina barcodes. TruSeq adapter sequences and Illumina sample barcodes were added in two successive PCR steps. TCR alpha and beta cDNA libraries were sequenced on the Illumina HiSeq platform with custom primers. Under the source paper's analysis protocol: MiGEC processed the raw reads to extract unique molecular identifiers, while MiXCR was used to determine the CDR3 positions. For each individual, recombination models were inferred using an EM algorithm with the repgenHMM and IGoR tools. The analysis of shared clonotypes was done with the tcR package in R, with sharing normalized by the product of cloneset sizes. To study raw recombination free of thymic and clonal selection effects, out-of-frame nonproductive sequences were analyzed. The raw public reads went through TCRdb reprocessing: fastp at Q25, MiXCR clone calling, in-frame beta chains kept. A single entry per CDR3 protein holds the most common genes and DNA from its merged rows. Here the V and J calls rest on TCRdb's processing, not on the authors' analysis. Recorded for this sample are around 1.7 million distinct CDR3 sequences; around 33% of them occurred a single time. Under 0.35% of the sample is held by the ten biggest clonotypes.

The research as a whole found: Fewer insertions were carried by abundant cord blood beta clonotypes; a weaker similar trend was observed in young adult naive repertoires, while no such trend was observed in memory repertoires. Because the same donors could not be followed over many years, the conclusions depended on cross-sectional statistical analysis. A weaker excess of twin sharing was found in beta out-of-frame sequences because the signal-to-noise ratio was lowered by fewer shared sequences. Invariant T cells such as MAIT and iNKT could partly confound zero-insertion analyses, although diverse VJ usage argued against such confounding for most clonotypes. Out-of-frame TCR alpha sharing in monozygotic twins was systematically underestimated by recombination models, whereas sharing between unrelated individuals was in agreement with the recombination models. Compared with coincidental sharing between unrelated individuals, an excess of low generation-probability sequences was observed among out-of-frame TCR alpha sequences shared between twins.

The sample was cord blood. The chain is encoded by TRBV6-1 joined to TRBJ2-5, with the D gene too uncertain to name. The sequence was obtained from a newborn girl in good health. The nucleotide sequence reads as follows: TGTGCCAGCAGCCAACAGTACCAACAAGAGACCCAGTACTTC. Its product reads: CASSQQYQQETQYF.